This T cell receptor beta chain emerged from a study of T cell responses to AZD1222 COVID-19 vaccine. In the case of this clone: Its antigen is as yet unknown.

This CDR3 is 13 amino acids long. CDR1 MNHEY and CDR2 SVGEGT come from the germline V gene. The V and J ends lost 5 bases and 3 bases, in that order; junction bases with no gene match: 3. The study, taken as a whole, reports: Spike-specific TCR breadth and depth were elevated following two AZD1222 doses. CD4 TCRs covered the whole spike, strongest at regions 160-218 and 743-854.

Sequencing was performed with immunoSEQ multiplex PCR; in TCRdb, only in-frame clones are kept and a portion is missing. The data show some 96,000 clones, more than 75% seen once. The chain uses TRBV6-2 or TRBV6-3 and TRBJ1-1; TRBD1 agrees at 7 bases. The sequences come from peripheral blood, collected on day 0 of AZD1222 vaccination. This clonotype was obtained from an adult in good health. CDR3 nucleotides: TGTGCCAGCAGTCGACAGGGTTACACTGAAGCTTTCTTT. This gives the protein CASSRQGYTEAFF.